In its sample, the clone carrying this TCR beta chain was seen a few times. V dropped 3 bases and J dropped 3; count of bases not matched to a gene: 11. The CDR3 spans 16 residues. CDR1 and CDR2 from the germline V gene are DFQATT and SNEGSKA (reference sequence). It was with a sample-barcoded 5' primer and a J-beta primer mix that a second PCR of roughly 7 to 12 cycles was run. There were at least 3 million CDR3-containing paired-end reads obtained from each sample. TCRdb fed the 5' RACE reads into MiXCR, producing one record per CDR3 protein. The sample shows over 1,200,000 distinct CDR3 sequences, around 59% of them seen only once. This specimen comes from a study of blood T cells in healthy people across ages.

This clonotype originated in a young man in good health. The sequenced sample was blood. The rearrangement joins TRBV20-1 to TRBJ2-4; 7 bases align to TRBD1. For the CDR3, the DNA is TGCAGTGCTAGGGCCGCCGCCCGACAGGGCAAAAACATTCAGTACTTC. This gives the protein CSARAAARQGKNIQYF.